Sequencing of this T cell receptor (beta chain) was carried out in a study of shared clonotypes between healthy human individuals. Study-level information: The plates for each donor numbered three CD4 naive, three CD4 memory, two CD8 naive and one CD8 memory. General study results and limits: Larger richness was generally estimated for naive than memory subsets.

CD4+ cell separation produced CD45RA+ naive and CD45RA-negative memory subsets. For sorted subsets, 150 to 250 ng DNA per replicate equaled 33,000 or so T cell genomes. Clones were read by immunoSEQ multiplex PCR, and TCRdb kept only the in-frame ones, dropping some. This sample has about 680,000 clones, with about 80% found just once. To note about this clone: Its antigen remains unidentified. Other nucleotide sequences in the sample specify the same CDR3.

The germline gives CDR1 SGDLS, CDR2 YYNGEE. The CDR3 has 12 amino acids. Trimming shortened V by 0 bases and J by 1 base, and 1 base separated the two germline ends. This sequence originates from a woman in her thirties in good health. The rearrangement links TRBV9 to TRBJ2-5, with D uncertain. Material: memory CD4+ T cells sorted from blood. Subset: CD45RA-negative fraction. The CDR3 DNA is TGTGCCAGCAGCGTAGGCCAAGAGACCCAGTACTTC. Amino acid sequence: CASSVGQETQYF.